A single sample gave rise to the 3 T cell receptor beta chains below, sequenced in a study of blood T cells in healthy people across ages (dated by TCRdb to about 2015). The library was built by means of 5' RACE. Data came from an Illumina HiSeq 2500. A second PCR of roughly 6 to 11 cycles was performed with a sample-barcoded 5' primer and a J-beta primer mix. TCRdb trimmed public reads at Q25 via fastp, called clones via MiXCR and kept in-frame beta chains. CDR3 protein sequences are deduplicated, and each keeps its most common genes and DNA. The sample table lists fewer than 1.5 million distinct CDR3 sequences, roughly 40% of them with a count of one. Approximately 7.9% of the sample rests with the top ten. The material sequenced was blood. These receptors all stem from a woman younger than 30 in good health.

V is TRBV7-6 and J is TRBJ2-3; D uncertain. The CDR3 is 13 amino acids. Germline CDR1 reads SGHVS; CDR2 reads FNYEAQ. Trimming took off 4 bases at V and 4 bases at J, with 9 bases between the two ends. CDR3: CASSSNLADTQYF. CDR3 in DNA: TGTGCCAGCAGCTCCAATTTGGCAGATACGCAGTATTTT.

The chain employs TRBV20-1 and TRBJ2-1; 9 nucleotides agree with TRBD1. The DNA end lines up better with TRBJ2-7; the J call may be wrong. The CDR3 is 15 residues long. The germline V gene has CDR1 DFQATT and CDR2 SNEGSKA (reference sequence). CDR3 loop: CSARVDRGSYNEQYF. The DNA of the CDR3 is TGCAGTGCTAGAGTGGACAGGGGCTCCTACAATGAGCAGTACTTC.

The CDR3 DNA reads TGTGCCAGCAGTCAGGAGGCTAGCGGGAATAGCACAGATACGCAGTATTTT. Translation: CASSQEASGNSTDTQYF. The J gene is TRBJ2-3, the V gene TRBV6-1; 9 bases line up with TRBD2. This CDR3 comprises 17 residues. V trimming: 5 bases; J trimming: 0 bases; junction bases outside the gene matches: 9. Germline lookup yields CDR1 MNHNS and CDR2 SASEGT.